One and the same sample provided the 27 T cell receptor beta chains below, sequenced in a study of blood T cell repertoires in COVID-19. Profiling relied on immunoSEQ multiplex PCR, and the TCRdb table lists in-frame clones only, not all of them. The sample has 160,000 or so clones; over 75% are singletons. Material for sequencing was PBMCs or T cells enriched from blood (not recorded which). The receptor set was obtained from a middle-aged woman with acute COVID-19.

This clone was seen only a few times. The rearrangement joins TRBV29-1 to TRBJ2-2; D remains ambiguous. Trimming took off 0 bases at V and 4 bases at J, with 9 bases between the two ends. This CDR3 spans 14 amino acids. From germline, CDR1 is SQVTM and CDR2 ANQGSEA. The CDR3 DNA reads TGCAGCGTTGAAGATACAGCCCTCACCGGGGAGCTGTTTTTT. Its protein product is CSVEDTALTGELFF.

The chain couples TRBV5-8 to TRBJ1-2; D is undetermined. The germline V gene has CDR1 SGHTS and CDR2 YDEGEE. The CDR3 extends over 10 amino acids. The V gene lost 3 bases and the J gene lost 7 bases, with 4 bases spanning the gap. CDR3 loop: CASSWSGYTF. The CDR3 coding sequence is TGTGCCAGCAGCTGGAGTGGCTACACCTTC.

The genes are TRBV9 and TRBJ2-5, with D maybe TRBD1 (6 bases). The V and J ends lost 0 bases and 5 bases respectively, with 14 bases between them. CDR1 SGDLS and CDR2 YYNGEE come from the germline V gene. CDR3 size: 15 residues. CDR3 in amino acids: CASSVGPGDLETQYF. In DNA, the CDR3 is TGTGCCAGCAGCGTAGGCCCAGGGGATTTGGAGACCCAGTACTTC.

The J gene is TRBJ1-2, the V gene TRBV3-1 (or the pseudogene TRBV3-2); 9 bases fit TRBD1. The length of the CDR3 is 15 residues. After removal of 4 bases from V and 6 bases from J, the junction contained 9 bases not matched to a gene. Germline V gene data show CDR1 as LGHDT and CDR2 as YNNKEL (reference sequence). In DNA, the CDR3 is TGTGCCAGCAGCCTCCGAACAGGGGGCCTTGATGGCTACACCTTC. Encoded protein: CASSLRTGGLDGYTF.

The chain joins TRBV30 to TRBJ2-7; possibly TRBD1 for D (6 bases). V was shortened by 3 bases and J by 7 bases, with 13 bases between the two germline ends. This CDR3 spans 12 amino acids. The germline V gene encodes CDR1 GTSNPN and CDR2 SVGIG (reference sequence). CDR3 nucleotide sequence: TGTGCCTGGAGCCTGACAGGTCAAGAGCAGTACGTC. It codes for CAWSLTGQEQYV.

The chain is built from TRBV19 and TRBJ2-3, with 13 positions matching TRBD2. V shed 6 bases and J 0 bases; nucleotides not matched to a gene: 15. The CDR3 spans 20 residues. CDR1 is LNHDA, CDR2 SQIVND, per germline (reference sequence). The CDR3 sequence: CASRLQLAGGRFTSTDTQYF. The CDR3 bases are TGTGCCAGTAGACTCCAACTAGCGGGAGGGCGATTTACTAGCACAGATACGCAGTATTTT.

This chain connects TRBV19 to TRBJ2-2; tentative D call: TRBD2 (6 bases). The CDR3 is 14 residues long. CDR1 is LNHDA, CDR2 SQIVND, per germline (reference sequence). V gave up 3 bases and J gave up 6 bases, with 11 bases separating them. The CDR3 sequence is CASSIGGIPGELFF. CDR3 sequence (DNA): TGTGCCAGTAGTATCGGAGGGATCCCCGGGGAGCTGTTTTTT.

The chain employs TRBV6-1 and TRBJ2-5; D remains ambiguous. V lost 2 bases and J 0 bases, leaving 7 bases between the germline ends. Germline V gives CDR1 MNHNS, CDR2 SASEGT. The CDR3 runs to 14 residues. CDR3 in DNA: TGTGCCAGCAGTGAATCCCCGTACCAAGAGACCCAGTACTTC. It specifies CASSESPYQETQYF.

V is TRBV9 and J is TRBJ2-3, with TRBD2 identical over 13 bases. Germline V gene sequence: CDR1 SGDLS, CDR2 YYNGEE. With 4 bases clipped from V and 2 bases from J, the junction kept 4 bases outside the gene matches. This CDR3 region has 16 residues. This CDR3 is CASSPGTSGTTDTQYF. The CDR3 nucleotides read TGTGCCAGCAGCCCCGGGACTAGCGGGACCACAGATACGCAGTATTTT.

In its sample, this clone was seen a few times. The CDR3 nucleotides are TGCGCCAGCAGCTTGGGGATTGACAGTGGCTACACCTTC. It translates to CASSLGIDSGYTF. The chain uses TRBV5-1 and TRBJ1-2; a possible D gene is TRBD1 (5 bases). Germline values: CDR1 SGHRS, CDR2 YFSETQ. This CDR3 region has 13 residues. Trimming cost V 0 bases and J 7 bases, with 10 bases left between them.

This clone appeared a single time. The chain recombines TRBV18 with TRBJ2-7; D is perhaps TRBD2 (5 bases). Trimming left V 5 bases short and J 0 bases short, with 14 bases between. This CDR3 contains 15 residues. The germline V gene has CDR1 KGHSH and CDR2 LQKENI. The CDR3 sequence: CASSESGYSSYEQYF. CDR3 DNA sequence: TGTGCCAGCTCAGAAAGCGGATACAGCTCCTACGAGCAGTACTTC. The full variable domain, with the rest looked up from reference TRBV18 and TRBJ2-7, is NAGVMQNPRHLVRRRGQEARLRCSPMKGHSHVYWYRQLPEEGLKFMVYLQKENIIDESGMPKERFSAEFPKEGPSILRIQQVVRGDSAAYFCASSESGYSSYEQYFGPGTRLTVT.

V gene TRBV2 combines with J gene TRBJ1-5; D is ambiguous. The CDR3 runs 13 residues. Germline CDR1 and CDR2: SNHLY and FYNNEI. Trimming pared 0 bases from V and 11 bases from J, leaving 11 bases between. The CDR3 coding sequence is TGTGCCAGCAGTGAAGCGCCGATGGGCACCCAGCATTTT. Translating it yields CASSEAPMGTQHF.

This clone showed up just once. CDR3 DNA: TGTGCCAGCAGCGTAGACGACATTGAAGGGGCCGGGGAGCTGTTTTTT. Protein sequence: CASSVDDIEGAGELFF. The chain couples TRBV9 to TRBJ2-2, with TRBD1 as a possible D gene (5 bases). CDR1 is SGDLS and CDR2 is YYNGEE in the germline V gene. V was shortened by 0 bases and J by 6 bases, with 15 bases between the two germline ends. CDR3 length equals 16 residues.

This sequence joins TRBV19 and TRBJ1-2; D is possibly TRBD1 (6 bases). Deletions cut 4 bases from V and 5 bases from J, with 17 bases between. The CDR3 has 15 amino acids. Germline V gene data show CDR1 as LNHDA and CDR2 as SQIVND (reference sequence). CDR3 residues: CASSNGLQGDYGYTF. The CDR3 DNA follows: TGTGCCAGTAGTAATGGTCTACAGGGCGATTATGGCTACACCTTC. Combining the CDR3 with reference TRBV19 and TRBJ1-2 gives the whole variable domain DGGITQSPKYLFRKEGQNVTLSCEQNLNHDAMYWYRQDPGQGLRLIYYSQIVNDFQKGDIAEGYSVSREKKESFPLTVTSAQKNPTAFYLCASSNGLQGDYGYTFGSGTRLTVV.

The chain is built from TRBV7-6 and TRBJ2-7, with 8 nucleotides matching TRBD2. Germline V gives CDR1 SGHVS, CDR2 FNYEAQ. The CDR3 loop spans 13 amino acids. V was pared by 1 base and J by 7 bases, with 3 bases of the junction left unmatched. The CDR3 reads CASSLERGLEQYF. CDR3 in DNA: TGTGCCAGCAGCTTAGAGCGGGGGTTGGAGCAGTACTTC.

The table lists this clone with a count of one. The chain is built from TRBV9 and TRBJ1-5; possibly TRBD1 for D (5 bases). Germline V gene data show CDR1 as SGDLS and CDR2 as YYNGEE. Between the trimmed V and J ends, which lost 0 bases and 13 bases, there was a span of 14 bases. The CDR3 sequence is 13 residues long. The chain's CDR3 is CASSVGLGDVQHF. CDR3 nucleotide sequence: TGTGCCAGCAGCGTAGGACTAGGGGACGTTCAGCATTTT.

The gene calls are TRBV28 and TRBJ1-2, with D possibly TRBD1 on 5 matching bases. This CDR3 has 14 residues. In germline, CDR1 is MDHEN, CDR2 SYDVKM. The V gene lost 4 bases and the J gene lost 8 bases, with 17 bases spanning the gap. CDR3 amino acids: CASSSVGREWGYTF. DNA for the CDR3: TGTGCCAGCAGTTCTGTGGGCAGGGAATGGGGCTACACCTTC.

This chain uses TRBV7-3 with TRBJ1-2, with 8 bases identical to TRBD1. Germline values: CDR1 SGHTA, CDR2 FQGTGA. Trimming took 5 bases from V and 4 from J; bases not matched to a gene: 6. The CDR3 consists of 14 residues. The CDR3 nucleotides read TGTGCCAGCAGCCAGACAGGGGAAGCCTATGGCTACACCTTC. Residues: CASSQTGEAYGYTF. Full variable domain (missing parts from reference TRBV7-3 and TRBJ1-2): GAGVSQTPSNKVTEKGKYVELRCDPISGHTALYWYRQSLGQGPEFLIYFQGTGAADDSGLPNDRFFAVRPEGSVSTLKIQRTERGDSAVYLCASSQTGEAYGYTFGSGTRLTVV.

The rearrangement joins TRBV5-1 to TRBJ2-1; 7 nucleotides match TRBD2. Per the germline V gene, CDR1 is SGHRS and CDR2 is YFSETQ. The CDR3 length is 16 residues. V dropped 4 bases and J dropped 4; count of bases not matched to a gene: 11. Here the CDR3 reads CASSRTASGEYNEQFF. CDR3 in DNA: TGCGCCAGCAGCCGAACTGCTAGCGGAGAATACAATGAGCAGTTCTTC.

CDR3: CASSLSWGGRETQYF. CDR3 in DNA: TGTGCCAGCAGTTTATCGTGGGGGGGACGGGAGACCCAGTACTTC. The chain has TRBV27 and TRBJ2-5, with 7 bases identical to TRBD2. The V gene end was trimmed by 0 bases and the J gene end by 5 bases; junction bases not matched to a gene: 6. The CDR3 length is 15 residues. CDR1 and CDR2 (germline): MNHEY, SMNVEV (reference sequence).

The chain carries TRBV2 and TRBJ2-7; D unresolved. This CDR3 is built from 14 residues. The V end was cut by 4 bases, the J end by 2 bases, with 12 bases between. Germline V gene data show CDR1 as SNHLY and CDR2 as FYNNEI. The CDR3 protein is CASSGRSWPYEQYF. The DNA for the CDR3 is TGTGCCAGCAGTGGGCGGAGCTGGCCCTACGAGCAGTACTTC.

The chain combines TRBV5-4 with TRBJ2-3, with D possibly being TRBD2 (7 bases). The CDR3 runs 14 residues. Germline values: CDR1 SGHNT, CDR2 YYREEE (reference sequence). The germline V and J ends were trimmed by 5 bases and 3 bases, with 13 bases remaining between them. The CDR3 DNA reads TGTGCCAGCAGTTTCAGGGGAGGGACAGATACGCAGTATTTT. It is translated as CASSFRGGTDTQYF.

The CDR3 DNA reads as TGCAGCGTACCCGGGACTCCTGCTGGGGAGCTGTTTTTT. Translated, it gives CSVPGTPAGELFF. The chain has TRBV29-1 and TRBJ2-2, with D perhaps TRBD2 (6 bases). Between the trimmed V and J ends, which lost 6 bases and 8 bases, there was a span of 16 bases. The CDR3 has 13 residues. CDR1 and CDR2 from the germline V gene are SQVTM and ANQGSEA.

The V and J genes are TRBV2 and TRBJ1-1; D possibly corresponds to TRBD1 (5 bases). The CDR3 is 14 residues long. Trimming removed 9 bases at V and 2 bases at J, with 16 bases between. Germline values: CDR1 SNHLY, CDR2 FYNNEI. CDR3 protein: CASGPRVGNTEAFF. CDR3 nucleotides: TGTGCCAGTGGTCCCAGGGTTGGAAACACTGAAGCTTTCTTT. Together with reference TRBV2 and TRBJ1-1, the CDR3 gives the full variable domain: EPEVTQTPSHQVTQMGQEVILRCVPISNHLYFYWYRQILGQKVEFLVSFYNNEISEKSEIFDDQFSVERPDGSNFTLKIRSTKLEDSAMYFCASGPRVGNTEAFFGQGTRLTVV.

The chain carries TRBV9 and TRBJ2-7; D may be TRBD1 (6 bases). The CDR3 extends over 14 amino acids. CDR1 is SGDLS and CDR2 is YYNGEE in the germline V gene. Trimming took 4 bases from V and 1 from J, leaving 12 bases between them. The CDR3 sequence is CASSLSGVSYEQYF. The CDR3 DNA is TGTGCCAGCAGCTTATCAGGGGTGTCCTACGAGCAGTACTTC.

The V call is TRBV18, the J call TRBJ1-2; no definite D call. Between the trimmed V and J ends, which lost 3 bases and 8 bases, there was a span of 16 bases. This CDR3 comprises 14 residues. The V gene's germline CDR1 is KGHSH and CDR2 LQKENI. CDR3 DNA sequence: TGTGCCAGCTCACCGCTCGGGAAAACTGAGGGCTACACCTTC. Translated, it gives CASSPLGKTEGYTF.

This clone was found once. The chain links TRBV29-1 to TRBJ2-1, with 8 nucleotides matching TRBD2. This CDR3 is built from 14 residues. Germline lookup yields CDR1 SQVTM and CDR2 ANQGSEA. J was trimmed by 8 bases and V by 3 bases; bases with no gene match: 9. CDR3 region: CSVEGRLATDEQFF. DNA of the CDR3: TGCAGCGTTGAGGGCCGACTAGCGACCGATGAGCAGTTCTTC.